These 21 T cell receptor beta chains share one sample of origin, sequenced in a study of T cells in Graves' hyperthyroidism and ophthalmopathy. What was amplified from RNA transcripts were TCR beta CDR3 regions. Carried out on the TCR CDR3, a first-round RT-PCR used the HTBI primer set. Via MiXCR, TCRdb re-called the multiplex PCR reads, giving one row per CDR3 protein. The sample consists of about 520,000 distinct CDR3 sequences, less than 25% of them appearing once. Input material: blood. Receptors originate from a woman under 40 with Graves' ophthalmopathy.

In this sample, this clonotype turned up a few times. The CDR3 DNA reads TGCGCCAGCAGCTTAAGGGACCCGTACAATCAGCCCCAGCATTTT. It translates to CASSLRDPYNQPQHF. The chain employs TRBV5-1 and TRBJ1-5; the D gene is possibly TRBD1 (5 bases). Trimming left V 2 bases short and J 3 bases short, with 12 bases between. This CDR3 region has 15 residues. Per the germline V gene, CDR1 is SGHRS and CDR2 is YFSETQ.

This clonotype was picked up a small number of times. The chain links TRBV13 to TRBJ2-6; the D is unclear. The V gene lost 5 bases and the J gene lost 0 bases, with 17 bases spanning the gap. The CDR3 length is 18 residues. Germline loops: CDR1 PRHDT, CDR2 FYEKMQ (reference sequence). CDR3 protein: CASSTRLGAYSGANVLTF. CDR3 coding DNA: TGTGCCAGCAGCACCAGACTGGGCGCGTACTCTGGGGCCAACGTCCTGACTTTC.

The V and J genes are TRBV19 and TRBJ1-5; TRBD1 is a possible D gene (5 bases). The length of the CDR3 is 14 residues. Per the germline V gene, CDR1 is LNHDA and CDR2 is SQIVND (reference sequence). Trimming took off 3 bases at V and 6 bases at J, with 12 bases between the two ends. CDR3 sequence: CASSIDGGGQPQHF. In DNA form, the CDR3 reads TGTGCCAGTAGTATCGATGGGGGAGGTCAGCCCCAGCATTTT.

J is TRBJ2-5 and V is TRBV28; TRBD2 aligns across 13 bases. The CDR3 runs 17 residues. Germline assignment: CDR1 MDHEN and CDR2 SYDVKM. V dropped 3 bases and J dropped 3; count of bases not matched to a gene: 7. In nucleotides, the CDR3 is TGTGCCAGCAGTTTCACACGGACTAGCGGGGGTAAAGAGACCCAGTACTTC. Protein product: CASSFTRTSGGKETQYF.

J is TRBJ1-6 and V is TRBV4-3; D is undetermined. Per germline, CDR1 LGHNA and CDR2 YSLEER. Trimming took off 4 bases at V and 7 bases at J, with 11 bases between the two ends. The CDR3 runs 14 residues. The CDR3 protein is CASSLTPQNSPLHF. CDR3 DNA sequence: TGCGCCAGCAGCCTAACACCGCAAAATTCACCCCTCCACTTT.

This clonotype was seen repeatedly, ten times or more. The chain combines TRBV28 with TRBJ1-1, with D uncertain. The V gene lost 6 bases and the J gene lost 6 bases, with 11 bases spanning the gap. The CDR3 is 12 residues long. Germline CDR1 is MDHEN and CDR2 is SYDVKM. CDR3 sequence: CASSLGPPEAFF. In nucleotides, the CDR3 is TGTGCCAGCAGCCTTGGACCTCCTGAAGCTTTCTTT.

This clonotype occurred a few times. One end of the junction does not line up with germline, which may come from a read error. The chain joins TRBV6-1 to TRBJ1-1; unclear D gene. The CDR3 contains 14 residues. The germline V gene has CDR1 MNHNS and CDR2 SASEGT. The CDR3 DNA is TGTGCCAGCAGTGAAATAGGCATGAACACTGAAGCTTGCTTT. It yields the protein CASSEIGMNTEACF.

This clonotype was seen repeatedly, ten times or more. The chain employs TRBV20-1 and TRBJ2-7, with no clear D. The CDR3 consists of 14 residues. With 0 bases removed from V and 0 bases from J, the gap between germline ends came to 9 bases. The germline V gene has CDR1 DFQATT and CDR2 SNEGSKA (reference sequence). As DNA, the CDR3 is TGCAGTGCTAGAGATCTGGCCTTCTCCTACGAGCAGTACTTC. It encodes CSARDLAFSYEQYF.

The rearrangement uses TRBV11-2 and TRBJ1-6; D is unresolved. In germline, CDR1 is SGHAT, CDR2 FQNNGV. V was cut by 2 bases and J by 6 bases, with 11 bases left in between. CDR3 size: 15 residues. This chain's CDR3 is CASSLSGVANSPLHF. The DNA for the CDR3 is TGTGCCAGCAGCTTATCTGGGGTAGCTAATTCACCCCTCCACTTT.

Concerning this clonotype itself: One base away lies a much larger clone, so this may be a sequencing read error. V and J are TRBV7-2 and TRBJ2-7, with a tentative D call TRBD1 (6 bases). The CDR3 sequence is 13 residues long. CDR1 and CDR2 (germline): SGHTA, FQGNSA. The germline V and J ends were trimmed by 1 base and 9 bases, with 13 bases remaining between them. The CDR3 is CASSLESWDMQYF. The DNA for the CDR3 is TGTGCCAGCAGCTTAGAATCTTGGGACATGCAGTACTTC.

This clonotype has at least ten counts. This chain joins TRBV4-1 and TRBJ2-7; the D call may be TRBD1 or TRBD2 (5 bases each). Looked up from germline, CDR1 is MGHRA and CDR2 is YSYEKL. The CDR3 has 14 amino acids. Trimming took off 1 base at V and 5 bases at J, with 12 bases between the two ends. CDR3: CASSQGQGVHEQYF. The DNA for the CDR3 is TGCGCCAGCAGCCAAGGTCAGGGAGTCCACGAGCAGTACTTC.

The table lists this clonotype with many counts. The chain recombines TRBV30 with TRBJ1-1; the D is unclear. The CDR3 is made up of 12 amino acids. V shed 4 bases and J shed 4 bases, with 10 bases lying between them. CDR1 is GTSNPN, CDR2 SVGIG, per germline (reference sequence). CDR3 nucleotide sequence: TGTGCCTGGAACGAGCGGCCCACTGAAGCTTTCTTT. Translated, it gives CAWNERPTEAFF.

At least ten counts were recorded for this clonotype. This chain links TRBV2 with TRBJ1-2; D is undetermined. Trimming pared 4 bases from V and 5 bases from J, leaving 8 bases between. The V gene's germline CDR1 is SNHLY and CDR2 FYNNEI. This CDR3 region has 12 residues. The DNA for the CDR3 is TGTGCCAGCAGTGCCGTGAATTATGGCTACACCTTC. Residues: CASSAVNYGYTF.

With respect to this clonotype: One junction end disagrees with the germline gene, perhaps due to a read error. The gene calls are TRBV7-7 and TRBJ2-5, with D possibly matching TRBD1 (6 bases). This CDR3 comprises 15 residues. Germline CDR1 is SSHAT and CDR2 is FNYEAQ (reference sequence). The CDR3 region has the DNA TGTGCTAGCAGCCGTCGACAGGCTTCCCAAGAGACCCAGTACTTC. Amino acids: CASSRRQASQETQYF. Full variable domain (rest looked up from reference TRBV7-7 and TRBJ2-5): GAGVSQSPRYKVTKRGQDVTLRCDPISSHATLYWYQQALGQGPEFLTYFNYEAQPDKSGLPSDRFSAERPEGSISTLTIQRTEQRDSAMYRCASSRRQASQETQYFGPGTRLLVL.

The table lists this clonotype with a few counts. The chain carries TRBV10-2 and TRBJ1-5, with D possibly matching TRBD1 (5 bases). The germline V gene has CDR1 WSHSY and CDR2 SAAADI. Trimming removed 5 bases from V and 4 bases from J, with 15 bases in between. This CDR3 comprises 15 residues. CDR3 in DNA: TGCGCCAGCAGTTCCAGGGAGACCCCGAATCAGCCCCAGCATTTT. This translates into CASSSRETPNQPQHF.

This clonotype was seen at least ten times. The chain employs TRBV19 and TRBJ1-1; maybe TRBD1 (6 bases). This CDR3 contains 16 residues. Per the germline V gene, CDR1 is LNHDA and CDR2 is SQIVND (reference sequence). The ends were cut back, 3 bases at V and 0 bases at J, with 14 bases in the middle. The CDR3 protein is CASSIGRGEMNTEAFF. DNA for the CDR3: TGTGCCAGTAGTATTGGCAGGGGCGAGATGAACACTGAAGCTTTCTTT.

The chain recombines TRBV18 with TRBJ1-3; no firm D call. Germline loops: CDR1 KGHSH, CDR2 LQKENI. The CDR3 spans 14 residues. Between the trimmed V and J ends, which lost 2 bases and 6 bases, there was a span of 11 bases. The CDR3 loop reads CASSPSGPENTIYF. DNA of the CDR3: TGTGCCAGCTCACCATCGGGCCCCGAAAACACCATATATTTT. Full variable domain (rest looked up from reference TRBV18 and TRBJ1-3): NAGVMQNPRHLVRRRGQEARLRCSPMKGHSHVYWYRQLPEEGLKFMVYLQKENIIDESGMPKERFSAEFPKEGPSILRIQQVVRGDSAAYFCASSPSGPENTIYFGEGSWLTVV.

This clonotype occurred many times. The V gene is TRBV3-1, the J gene TRBJ1-1; possible D gene TRBD1, 5 bases. Trimming took off 3 bases at V and 3 bases at J, with 14 bases between the two ends. The CDR3 has 15 amino acids. Germline assignment: CDR1 LGHDT and CDR2 YNNKEL (reference sequence). The CDR3, as DNA: TGTGCCAGCAGCCATCGTCGGGGCGCGGACACTGAAGCTTTCTTT. Its translation: CASSHRRGADTEAFF.

This clonotype came up a few times. The chain links TRBV4-1 to TRBJ1-1; possible D gene TRBD1, 6 bases. Per germline, CDR1 MGHRA and CDR2 YSYEKL. Trimming stripped 1 base from V and 4 bases from J, with 22 bases between. There are 18 residues in the CDR3. This CDR3 is CASSQGPYTQGVSTEAFF. CDR3 DNA sequence: TGCGCCAGCAGCCAAGGCCCCTACACACAGGGAGTGAGCACTGAAGCTTTCTTT.

This clonotype was recorded at least ten times. This sequence joins TRBV6-1 and TRBJ2-5; TRBD1 matches 9 bases. CDR3 length equals 14 residues. J lost 1 base, V lost 6 bases, and 3 bases had no gene match. CDR1 and CDR2 from the germline V gene are MNHNS and SASEGT. CDR3 in amino acids: CASRKTGGQETQYF. The CDR3, as DNA: TGTGCCAGCAGGAAGACAGGGGGCCAAGAGACCCAGTACTTC.

This clonotype was seen more than once but under ten times. V and J are TRBV9 and TRBJ1-1; D is unclear. Trimming cost V 0 bases and J 4 bases, with 13 bases left between them. Germline CDR1 reads SGDLS; CDR2 reads YYNGEE. The CDR3 runs 15 residues. Here the CDR3 reads CASSVGLSAGTEAFF. CDR3 nucleotide sequence: TGTGCCAGCAGCGTAGGTCTCAGTGCGGGCACTGAAGCTTTCTTT.